The clone carrying this TCR beta chain was recorded a few times. The protocol was immunoSEQ multiplex PCR, while the TCRdb copy is restricted to in-frame clones and leaves out a portion. The sample contains 220,000 or so clones, roughly 91% of which appear only once. Trimming removed 3 bases from V and 0 bases from J, with 6 bases in between. The CDR3 contains 14 residues. Germline V gene sequence: CDR1 MGHDK, CDR2 SYGVNS. The data belong to a study of cytomegalovirus exposure and HLA in healthy donors. Overall study: The roughly 120 validation repertoires, a later analysis reported, used the same platform as the roughly 650 repertoires from the first cohort.

The chain joins TRBV25-1 to TRBJ2-4, with TRBD2 as a possible D gene (5 bases). This clonotype originated in a woman under 30 in good health and CMV-seropositive. The specimen sequenced was PBMCs. The CDR3 here is CASSEDLAKNIQYF. CDR3 DNA sequence: TGTGCCAGCAGTGAGGACTTAGCCAAAAACATTCAGTACTTC.